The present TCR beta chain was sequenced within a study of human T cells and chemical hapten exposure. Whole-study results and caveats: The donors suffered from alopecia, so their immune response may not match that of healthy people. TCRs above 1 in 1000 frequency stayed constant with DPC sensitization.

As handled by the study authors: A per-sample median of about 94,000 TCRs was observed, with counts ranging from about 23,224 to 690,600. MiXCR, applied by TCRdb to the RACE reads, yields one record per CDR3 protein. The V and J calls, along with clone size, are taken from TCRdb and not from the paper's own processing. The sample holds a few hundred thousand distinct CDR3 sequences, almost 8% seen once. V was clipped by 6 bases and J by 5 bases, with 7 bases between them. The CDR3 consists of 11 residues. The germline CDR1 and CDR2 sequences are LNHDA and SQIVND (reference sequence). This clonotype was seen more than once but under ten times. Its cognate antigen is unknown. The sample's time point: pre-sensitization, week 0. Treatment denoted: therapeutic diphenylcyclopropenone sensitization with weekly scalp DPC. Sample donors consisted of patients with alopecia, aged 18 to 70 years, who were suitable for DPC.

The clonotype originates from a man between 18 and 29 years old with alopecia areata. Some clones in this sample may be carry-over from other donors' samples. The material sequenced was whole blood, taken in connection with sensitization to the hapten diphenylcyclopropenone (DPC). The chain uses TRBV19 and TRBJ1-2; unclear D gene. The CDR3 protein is CASRRLYGYTF. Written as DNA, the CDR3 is TGTGCCAGTAGGAGACTGTATGGCTACACCTTC. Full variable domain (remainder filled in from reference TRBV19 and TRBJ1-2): DGGITQSPKYLFRKEGQNVTLSCEQNLNHDAMYWYRQDPGQGLRLIYYSQIVNDFQKGDIAEGYSVSREKKESFPLTVTSAQKNPTAFYLCASRRLYGYTFGSGTRLTVV.